Sequencing of this T cell receptor beta chain was carried out in a study of technical replicates of blood from several donors. Libraries were prepared by immunoSEQ multiplex PCR; TCRdb keeps only in-frame clonotypes and omits some of them. Among about 88,000 clones, approximately 90% were seen once, and the ten largest hold about 0.26%. The sample was T cells isolated from PBMCs. The receptor was derived from a human donor in good health.

CDR3 DNA: TGCGCCAGCAGCCCTGCTCCCGACAGAAACATTCAGTACTTC. Residues: CASSPAPDRNIQYF. J is TRBJ2-4 and V is TRBV4-1; possible D gene TRBD1, 5 bases. Germline values: CDR1 MGHRA, CDR2 YSYEKL. Deletions cut 4 bases from V and 6 bases from J, with 13 bases between. The CDR3 runs 14 residues.